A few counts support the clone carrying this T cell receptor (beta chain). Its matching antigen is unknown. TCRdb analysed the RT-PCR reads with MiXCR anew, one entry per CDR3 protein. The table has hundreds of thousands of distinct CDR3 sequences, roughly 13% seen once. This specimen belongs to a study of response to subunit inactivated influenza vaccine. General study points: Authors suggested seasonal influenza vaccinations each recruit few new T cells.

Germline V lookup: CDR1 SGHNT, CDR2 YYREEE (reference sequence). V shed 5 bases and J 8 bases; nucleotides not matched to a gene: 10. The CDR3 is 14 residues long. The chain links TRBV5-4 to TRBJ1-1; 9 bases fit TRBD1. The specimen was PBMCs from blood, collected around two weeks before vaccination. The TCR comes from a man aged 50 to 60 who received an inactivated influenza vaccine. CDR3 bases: TGTGCCAGCAGTTTACGGGACAGGGATAGAGAAGCTTTCTTT. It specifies CASSLRDRDREAFF.